This TCR beta chain was retrieved from a study of shared clonotypes between healthy human individuals. Across the study: The donors, a couple of women and three men, were aged 18 to 49. Three plates each covered CD4 naive and memory; CD8 naive two, CD8 memory one.

TCRdb keeps only in-frame clones here, not all; method: immunoSEQ multiplex PCR. The repertoire includes more than 2,000,000 clones, about 92% of them detected once, and 0.39% sits in the top ten. Germline CDR1 reads MDHEN; CDR2 reads SYDVKM. The CDR3 loop spans 16 amino acids. The ends lost 3 bases at V and 0 bases at J; junction bases unmatched: 2. The source material was naive CD4+ T cells from PBMCs. Subset denoted: CD45RA+ positively selected. The chain couples TRBV28 to TRBJ2-1; 10 bases agree with TRBD2. The TCR was taken from a man in his late teens or twenties in good health. Some clones in this sample may be carry-over from other donors' samples. The CDR3 nucleotides are TGTGCCAGCAGTTTTAGCGGGGGGAGCTCCTACAATGAGCAGTTCTTC. It translates to CASSFSGGSSYNEQFF.